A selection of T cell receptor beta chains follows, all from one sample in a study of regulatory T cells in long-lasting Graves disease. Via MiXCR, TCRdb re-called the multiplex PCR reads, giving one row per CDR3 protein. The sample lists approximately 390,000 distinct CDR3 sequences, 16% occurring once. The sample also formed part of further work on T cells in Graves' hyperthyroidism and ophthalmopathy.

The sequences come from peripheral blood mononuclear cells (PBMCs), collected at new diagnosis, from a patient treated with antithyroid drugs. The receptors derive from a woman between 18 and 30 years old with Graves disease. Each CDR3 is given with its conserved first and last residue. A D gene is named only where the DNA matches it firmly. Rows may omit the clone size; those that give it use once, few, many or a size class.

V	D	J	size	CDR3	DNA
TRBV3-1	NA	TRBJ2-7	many	CASSQARYYEQYF	TGTGCCAGCAGCCAAGCGCGTTACTACGAGCAGTACTTC
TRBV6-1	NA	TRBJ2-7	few	CASSKQALSYEQYF	TGTGCCAGCAGCAAACAGGCACTCTCCTACGAGCAGTACTTC
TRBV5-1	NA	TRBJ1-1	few	CASSLISRGADEAFF	TGCGCCAGCAGCCTAATCTCCCGGGGGGCCGACGAAGCTTTCTTT
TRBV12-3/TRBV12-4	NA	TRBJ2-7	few	CASSTGADEQYF	TGTGCCAGCAGTACGGGGGCTGACGAGCAGTACTTC
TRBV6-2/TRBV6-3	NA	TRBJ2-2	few	CATKNPLRGLGELFF	TGTGCCACCAAAAACCCTCTCCGGGGGCTCGGGGAGCTGTTTTTT
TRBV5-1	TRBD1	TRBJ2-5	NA	CASSPTMTGLETQYF	TGCGCCAGCAGCCCGACCATGACAGGGTTGGAGACCCAGTACTTC
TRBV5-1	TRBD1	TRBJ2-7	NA	CASSQGGGTGDEQYF	TGCGCCAGCAGCCAGGGGGGCGGGACAGGGGACGAGCAGTACTTC
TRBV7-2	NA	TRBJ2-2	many	CASSLVGKNTGELFF	TGTGCCAGCAGCTTAGTCGGGAAGAACACCGGGGAGCTGTTTTTT
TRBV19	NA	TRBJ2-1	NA	CASTRGPGGDEQFF	TGTGCCAGTACCCGAGGCCCTGGGGGCGATGAGCAGTTCTTC
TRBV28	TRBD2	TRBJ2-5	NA	CASSRGGGARETQYF	TGTGCCAGCAGCCGCGGGGGGGGGGCCAGAGAGACCCAGTACTTC
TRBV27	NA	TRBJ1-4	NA	CASSFRVRHNEKLFF	TGTGCCAGCAGTTTCCGGGTGAGGCATAATGAAAAACTGTTTTTT
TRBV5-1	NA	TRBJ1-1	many	CASSLEGGAATEAFF	TGCGCCAGCAGCTTGGAGGGGGGAGCGGCCACTGAAGCTTTCTTT
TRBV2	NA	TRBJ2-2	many	CASSEKEQNTNTGELFF	TGTGCCAGCAGTGAAAAGGAGCAGAACACGAACACCGGGGAGCTGTTTTTT
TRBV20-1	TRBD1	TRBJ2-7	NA	CNARRDMDRAYEQYF	TGCAATGCTAGGAGAGATATGGACAGGGCCTACGAGCAGTACTTC